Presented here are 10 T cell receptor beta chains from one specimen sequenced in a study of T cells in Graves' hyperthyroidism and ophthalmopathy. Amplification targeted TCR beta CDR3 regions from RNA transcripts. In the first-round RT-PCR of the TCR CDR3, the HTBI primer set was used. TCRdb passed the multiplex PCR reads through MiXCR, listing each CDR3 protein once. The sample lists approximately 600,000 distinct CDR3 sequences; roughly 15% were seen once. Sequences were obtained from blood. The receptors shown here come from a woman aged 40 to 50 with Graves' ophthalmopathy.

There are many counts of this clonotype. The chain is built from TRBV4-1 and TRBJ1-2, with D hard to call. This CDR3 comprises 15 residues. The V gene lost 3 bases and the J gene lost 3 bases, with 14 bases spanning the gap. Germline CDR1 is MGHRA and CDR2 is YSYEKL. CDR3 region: CASSQHPDVDYGYTF. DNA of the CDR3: TGCGCCAGCAGCCAGCACCCGGACGTCGACTATGGCTACACCTTC.

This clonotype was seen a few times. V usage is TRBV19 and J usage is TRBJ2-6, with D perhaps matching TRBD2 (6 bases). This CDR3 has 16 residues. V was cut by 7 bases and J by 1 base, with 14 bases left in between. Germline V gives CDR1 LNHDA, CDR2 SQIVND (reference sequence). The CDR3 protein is CASTGTVSSGANVLTF. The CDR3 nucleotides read TGTGCCAGTACAGGGACTGTTTCGTCTGGGGCCAACGTCCTGACTTTC. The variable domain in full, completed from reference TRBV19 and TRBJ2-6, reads DGGITQSPKYLFRKEGQNVTLSCEQNLNHDAMYWYRQDPGQGLRLIYYSQIVNDFQKGDIAEGYSVSREKKESFPLTVTSAQKNPTAFYLCASTGTVSSGANVLTFGAGSRLTVL.

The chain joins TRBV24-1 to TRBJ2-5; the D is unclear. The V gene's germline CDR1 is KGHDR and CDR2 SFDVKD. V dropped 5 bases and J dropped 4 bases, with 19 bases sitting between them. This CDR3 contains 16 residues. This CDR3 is CATSGASGPPGETQYF. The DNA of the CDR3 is TGTGCCACCAGTGGCGCGTCCGGGCCCCCAGGAGAGACCCAGTACTTC.

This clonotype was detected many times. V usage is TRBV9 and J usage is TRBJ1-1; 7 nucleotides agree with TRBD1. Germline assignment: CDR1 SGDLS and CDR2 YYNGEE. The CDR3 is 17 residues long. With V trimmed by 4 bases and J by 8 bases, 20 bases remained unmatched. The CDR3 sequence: CASSLYPPPGRGSEAFF. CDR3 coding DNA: TGTGCCAGCAGCCTATACCCCCCCCCGGGCAGGGGGTCGGAAGCTTTCTTT.

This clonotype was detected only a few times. Here the CDR3 reads CASSLVLRGGQENGYTF. CDR3 nucleotides: TGTGCCAGCAGTTTAGTTTTGCGGGGGGGCCAGGAGAATGGCTACACCTTC. This chain connects TRBV12-3 or TRBV12-4 to TRBJ1-2; TRBD1 might be the D (6 bases). The CDR3 extends over 17 amino acids. Trimming took off 1 base at V and 6 bases at J, with 21 bases between the two ends.

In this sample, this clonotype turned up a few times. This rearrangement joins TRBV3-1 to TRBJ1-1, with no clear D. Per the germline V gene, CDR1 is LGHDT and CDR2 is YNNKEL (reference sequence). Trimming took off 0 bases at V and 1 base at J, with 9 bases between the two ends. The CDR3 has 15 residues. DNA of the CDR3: TGTGCCAGCAGCCAAGAGTGGCGTTCGAACACTGAAGCTTTCTTT. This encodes CASSQEWRSNTEAFF.

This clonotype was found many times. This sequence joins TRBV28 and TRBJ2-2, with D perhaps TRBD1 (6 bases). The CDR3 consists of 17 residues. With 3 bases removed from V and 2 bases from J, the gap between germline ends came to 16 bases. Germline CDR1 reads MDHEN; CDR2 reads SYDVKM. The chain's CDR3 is CASSFPLYRANTGELFF. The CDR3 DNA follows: TGTGCCAGCAGTTTTCCCCTTTACAGGGCTAACACCGGGGAGCTGTTTTTT.

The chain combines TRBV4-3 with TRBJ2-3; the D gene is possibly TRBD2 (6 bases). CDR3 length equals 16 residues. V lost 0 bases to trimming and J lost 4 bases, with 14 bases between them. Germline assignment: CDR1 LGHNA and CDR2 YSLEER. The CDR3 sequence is CASSQDFTGSADTQYF. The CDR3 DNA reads TGCGCCAGCAGCCAAGATTTCACCGGGAGTGCAGATACGCAGTATTTT.

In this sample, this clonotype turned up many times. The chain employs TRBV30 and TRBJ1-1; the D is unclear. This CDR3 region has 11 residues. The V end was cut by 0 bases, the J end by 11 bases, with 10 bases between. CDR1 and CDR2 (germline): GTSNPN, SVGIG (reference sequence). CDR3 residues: CAWSVRGGAFF. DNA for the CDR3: TGTGCCTGGAGTGTACGGGGAGGGGCTTTCTTT.

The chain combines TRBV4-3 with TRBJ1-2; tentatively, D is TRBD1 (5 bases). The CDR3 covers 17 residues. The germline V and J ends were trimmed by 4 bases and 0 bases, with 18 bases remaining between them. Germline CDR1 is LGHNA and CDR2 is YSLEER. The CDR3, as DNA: TGCGCCAGCAGCCCCACTCCTGACAGCGAACCTAACTATGGCTACACCTTC. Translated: CASSPTPDSEPNYGYTF.